This T cell receptor beta chain was obtained from a study of blood T cell repertoires in COVID-19. Study overall: Sites in the United States, Italy and Spain provided acute and convalescent COVID-19 samples. Sources were T cells, B-cell-depleted T cells, or PBMCs; the material itself was cDNA or gDNA.

This CDR3 region has 15 residues. Trimming cost V 3 bases and J 5 bases, with 14 bases left between them. Germline V gene sequence: CDR1 SEHNR, CDR2 FQNEAQ (reference sequence). The table lists this clone with a few counts. How the authors handled the data: Amplified reference gene primers provided the basis for estimating nucleated cell counts. TCRdb keeps only in-frame clones here, not all; method: immunoSEQ multiplex PCR. The V and J calls and the clone size are those of that table, but D and trimming were determined from the DNA. The sample carries about 39,000 clones, approximately 94% recorded once.

The sequenced sample was peripheral blood. This receptor was identified in a human donor with active COVID-19. The donor label of this sample is uncertain. The chain links TRBV7-9 to TRBJ2-1; D is possibly TRBD1 (6 bases). The CDR3 DNA follows: TGTGCCAGCAGCTTTCGGACAGAAACCAACAATGAGCAGTTCTTC. Its protein product is CASSFRTETNNEQFF.